This T cell receptor (beta chain) was identified in a study of CD8+CD57+ T cells in acquired aplastic anemia. Study summary: Roughly 3 ug was the average amount of DNA from sorted CD4+ and CD8+ cells. The average read count for CD4+ cells in healthy donors was 8.5 million to 11 million.

The V and J ends lost 5 bases and 7 bases, in that order; junction bases with no gene match: 7. Germline CDR1 is LNHNV and CDR2 is YYDKDF (reference sequence). The CDR3 is 14 residues long. Using genomic DNA as the template, TCR beta VDJ and CDR3 profiling was carried out. TCRdb processed the reads anew with MiXCR; each CDR3 protein has one entry. The table lists about 110,000 distinct CDR3 sequences, around 49% of them singletons. Study results and caveats: Researchers reported that CD8+ Simpson's diversity was not significantly different in patients versus controls. Fewer than 30 CD8+ CDR3 sequences were shared between patients and controls.

As to this clonotype: What it recognizes is unknown.

The rearrangement links TRBV15 to TRBJ1-2; 10 positions agree with TRBD1. Sequencing was performed on sorted CD4+, CD8+, or CD8+CD57+ T cells (not recorded which) from PBMCs. This sequence was found in a human donor in good health, serving as a control. DNA of the CDR3: TGTGCCACCAGCCGAGGGGGGACAGGGGCTGGCTACACCTTC. Encoded protein: CATSRGGTGAGYTF. Variable domain in full (rest from reference TRBV15 and TRBJ1-2): DAMVIQNPRYQVTQFGKPVTLSCSQTLNHNVMYWYQQKSSQAPKLLFHYYDKDFNNEADTPDNFQSRRPNTSFCFLDIRSPGLGDTAMYLCATSRGGTGAGYTFGSGTRLTVV.